The rows below give T cell receptor beta chains drawn from one sample of a study of cytomegalovirus exposure and HLA in healthy donors. Here immunoSEQ multiplex PCR was the method, and the copy in TCRdb shows in-frame clones only, minus some. The table includes about 180,000 clones, around three quarters detected once. The sample was PBMCs. These receptors all stem from a man in his forties in good health and CMV-seronegative. Both conserved end residues are part of each CDR3. The D gene is left open where the match is weak. Size is omitted from some rows. Given values are once, few, many or a class for expanded clones.

>TRBJ1-5|TRBV19|.|14|.
TGTGCCAGTAGTATAGCCGGGGGGGTCCAGGGCCAGCATTTT
CASSIAGGVQGQHF
>TRBJ1-5|TRBV9|.|14|.
TGTGCCAGCAGCCCCAGCGGGGCGAATCAGCCCCAGCATTTT
CASSPSGANQPQHF
>TRBJ2-3|TRBV10-3|.|12|.
TGTGCCATCAGGGGGACAACAGATACGCAGTATTTT
CAIRGTTDTQYF
>TRBJ2-7|TRBV7-9|.|13|.
TGTGCCAGCAGATCTACAGGGATGTACGAGCAGTACTTC
CASRSTGMYEQYF
>TRBJ1-4|TRBV6-5|.|14|.
TGTGCCAGCAGTTACATGGGCAGAGCTGAAAAACTGTTTTTT
CASSYMGRAEKLFF
>TRBJ2-7|TRBV7-2|.|14|TRBD1
TGTGCCAGCAGCTCCCAACAGGGGGCCTACGAGCAGTACTTC
CASSSQQGAYEQYF
>TRBJ2-7|TRBV6-5|few|13|.
TGTGCCAGCAGTTACAAGGCGGCCTACGAGCAGTACTTC
CASSYKAAYEQYF
>TRBJ2-5|TRBV21-1|.|14|.
TGTGCCAGCAGCAAAATGACAGGGAAAGAGACCCAGTACTTC
CASSKMTGKETQYF
>TRBJ2-1|TRBV6-4|few|13|.
TGTGCCAGCAGTGACGACAGTCACAATGAGCAGTTCTTC
CASSDDSHNEQFF
>TRBJ2-7|TRBV9|.|16|.
TGTGCCAGCAGCGTAGACAGCGGGCGGCAACCCTACGAGCAGTACTTC
CASSVDSGRQPYEQYF
>TRBJ2-4|TRBV6-6|once|15|TRBD1
TGTGCCAGCTCCTTCAGGGGGCGAGTCAAAAACATTCAGTACTTC
CASSFRGRVKNIQYF
>TRBJ1-6|TRBV9|.|14|.
TGTGCCAGCAGCTCCCGGGAGGGCGGCTCACCCCTCCATTTT
CASSSREGGSPLHF
>TRBJ2-1|TRBV5-1|.|15|TRBD1
TGCGCCAGCAGCCGCCTGACAGGGGGCAATGATGAGCAGTTCTTC
CASSRLTGGNDEQFF
>TRBJ2-1|TRBV7-6|.|15|.
TGTGCCAGCAGCAACCCCGGACTGGGGTACAATGAGCAGTTCTTC
CASSNPGLGYNEQFF
>TRBJ1-5|TRBV15|.|17|TRBD1
TGTGCCACCAGCTACGGACAGGGTGGCCAATCGGGTCAGCCCCAGCATTTT
CATSYGQGGQSGQPQHF
>TRBJ2-3|TRBV4-3|.|16|.
TGCGCCAGCAGCCAAGATAACCGGGGGGCAGCAGATACGCAGTATTTT
CASSQDNRGAADTQYF
>TRBJ2-3|TRBV7-9|.|17|TRBD2
TGTGCCAGCAGCTTAGCTCGGACTAGCAAAGAGGGAGATACGCAGTATTTT
CASSLARTSKEGDTQYF
>TRBJ1-2|TRBV5-1|.|13|.
TGCGCCAGCAGCCCCGGACAGAACTATGGCTACACCTTC
CASSPGQNYGYTF
>TRBJ1-1|TRBV18|.|13|.
TGTGCCAGCTCACCAGGACGGGGCACTGAAGCTTTCTTT
CASSPGRGTEAFF
>TRBJ1-2|TRBV5-5|.|14|TRBD1
TGTGCCAGCAGCCCCGGGACAGGGGGGAATGGCTACACCTTC
CASSPGTGGNGYTF
>TRBJ1-5|TRBV27|.|14|TRBD1
TGTGCCAGCAGTCACAGGGGGAGCAATCAGCCCCAGCATTTT
CASSHRGSNQPQHF
>TRBJ1-3|TRBV10-1|.|16|.
TGCGCCAGCAGTGACGAGACACCCGGTTCTGGAAACACCATATATTTT
CASSDETPGSGNTIYF
>TRBJ1-5|TRBV19|.|16|.
TGTGCCAGTAGTATGAGGAACGGCAGGGTTAATCAGCCCCAGCATTTT
CASSMRNGRVNQPQHF
>TRBJ2-3|TRBV7-2|.|15|TRBD2
TGTGCCAGCAGCTTCGGGGCTAGCGGGTTAGATACGCAGTATTTT
CASSFGASGLDTQYF
>TRBJ2-3|TRBV25-1|.|14|TRBD2
TGTGCCAGCCCAGCGGGAACCGACACAGATACGCAGTATTTT
CASPAGTDTDTQYF
>TRBJ1-5|TRBV28|.|14|TRBD1
TGTGCCAGCAGTTTCCCGGACAGGGGGCAGCCCCAGCATTTT
CASSFPDRGQPQHF
>TRBJ1-6|TRBV19|.|14|TRBD1
TGTGCCAGTAGTATAGGACAGGGGGACTCACCCCTCCACTTT
CASSIGQGDSPLHF
>TRBJ1-1|TRBV2|.|16|.
TGTGCCAGCAGTGATAGAGACAGTCCTAAAATGGCTGAAGCTTTCTTT
CASSDRDSPKMAEAFF
>TRBJ2-7|TRBV27|.|15|TRBD1
TGTGCCAGCAGTTTGAGGGGGCAGCCCCCGGGTGAGCAGTACTTC
CASSLRGQPPGEQYF
>TRBJ1-2|TRBV13|.|14|.
TGTGCCAGCAGCTTAGAGGTGCCAGCGTATGGCTACACCTTC
CASSLEVPAYGYTF
>TRBJ2-3|TRBV7-7|.|14|.
TGTGCCAGCAGCCCACGAGGCTCCACAGATACGCAGTATTTT
CASSPRGSTDTQYF
>TRBJ2-7|TRBV5-6|once|16|TRBD1
TGTGCCAGCAGCTTAATTTTGGGACAGGGTCTCAACGAGCAGTACTTC
CASSLILGQGLNEQYF
>TRBJ1-1|TRBV21-1|.|16|.
TGTGCCAGCAGCAAACGGGACAGGAGAGGGAACACTGAAGCTTTCTTT
CASSKRDRRGNTEAFF
>TRBJ1-3|TRBV6-6|once|16|.
TGTGCCAGCAGTCCCCCAGGGACACTCTCTGGAAACACCATATATTTT
CASSPPGTLSGNTIYF
>TRBJ2-2|TRBV11-2|few|14|.
TGTGCCAGCAGCTTCTCCCAGGGCACCGGGGAGCTGTTTTTT
CASSFSQGTGELFF
>TRBJ2-7|TRBV10-3|.|12|.
TGTGCCATCAGTGAGTCACTGGGCTCGCAGTACTTC
CAISESLGSQYF
>TRBJ2-3|TRBV10-3|.|15|TRBD1
TGTGCCATCAGTGATCAGGGGGTAGGCACAGATACGCAGTATTTT
CAISDQGVGTDTQYF
>TRBJ2-4|TRBV28|.|14|TRBD1
TGTGCCAGCAGCCGGGACAGGGGGTTAGCCATTCAGTACTTC
CASSRDRGLAIQYF
>TRBJ2-1|TRBV4-3|once|17|TRBD2
TGCGCCAGCAGCCAAGGGAGACTAGCGGGGGCAATTAATGAGCAGTTCTTC
CASSQGRLAGAINEQFF
>TRBJ1-2|TRBV6-5|few|15|TRBD1
TGTGCCAGCAGTTTCGGGACAGGGGCCACCTATGGCTACACCTTC
CASSFGTGATYGYTF
>TRBJ2-2|TRBV18|.|16|.
TGTGCCAGCTCACCACTCAGGACAGAAAACACCGGGGAGCTGTTTTTT
CASSPLRTENTGELFF
>TRBJ2-7|TRBV6-1|.|13|.
TGTGCCAGCAGAGGGGTTGTAGCACACGAGCAGTACTTC
CASRGVVAHEQYF
>TRBJ2-7|TRBV7-2|.|15|TRBD2
TGTGCCAGCAGCTTAGATCTAGCGGGAGTCTACGAGCAGTACTTC
CASSLDLAGVYEQYF
>TRBJ1-1|TRBV9|.|14|.
TGTGCCAGCAGCGCTAGTTTGGGTAACACTGAAGCTTTCTTT
CASSASLGNTEAFF
>TRBJ1-1|TRBV6-1|.|11|.
TGTGCCAGCAGTGAGAGGAGTGAAGCTTTCTTT
CASSERSEAFF
>TRBJ2-7|TRBV29-1|.|14|TRBD2
TGCAGCGTGGGACTAGCGGGGGCCCCCTACGAGCAGTACTTC
CSVGLAGAPYEQYF
>TRBJ2-3|TRBV7-9|once|16|TRBD2
TGTGCCAGCAGCTTCCGCGGGGGTGACTTCACAGATACGCAGTATTTT
CASSFRGGDFTDTQYF
>TRBJ2-2|TRBV18|.|17|TRBD1
TGTGCCAGCTCACCACAAGATGCAGGGGGCATAACCGGGGAGCTGTTTTTT
CASSPQDAGGITGELFF